These 30 T cell receptor beta chains came from one sample sequenced in a study of blood T cell repertoires in COVID-19. Sequencing was performed with immunoSEQ multiplex PCR; in TCRdb, only in-frame clones are kept and a portion is missing. This table holds about 210,000 clones, roughly 87% found once. Specimen: PBMCs or T cells enriched from blood (not recorded which). The receptor source for this set is a man aged 30 to 39 in a cohort exposed to, infected with or recovered from COVID-19 (not recorded which).

This clone was counted between two and nine times. The rearrangement joins TRBV6-1 to TRBJ2-3; 8 bases are a match to TRBD1. V was clipped by 4 bases and J by 3 bases; unmatched bases: 9. The CDR3 has 16 residues. The germline CDR1 and CDR2 sequences are MNHNS and SASEGT. Here the CDR3 reads CASSGRTGRWTDTQYF. The CDR3 bases are TGTGCCAGCAGTGGACGGACAGGGCGTTGGACAGATACGCAGTATTTT.

The CDR3 region has the DNA TGTGCCAGCAGTTTAAGCGATCAGCCCCAGCATTTT. Its translation is CASSLSDQPQHF. This chain connects TRBV28 to TRBJ1-5; D call uncertain. From germline, CDR1 is MDHEN and CDR2 SYDVKM. The CDR3 totals 12 residues. Trimming took off 2 bases at V and 5 bases at J, with 4 bases between the two ends.

The table lists this clone with a few counts. The chain uses TRBV3-1 (or the pseudogene TRBV3-2) and TRBJ2-2; weak D call: TRBD1 (5 bases). Per germline, CDR1 LGHDT and CDR2 YNNKEL (reference sequence). V lost 2 bases to trimming and J lost 6 bases, with 10 bases between them. This CDR3 has 14 amino acids. CDR3: CASSQSPGSGELFF. The CDR3 coding sequence is TGTGCCAGCAGCCAATCCCCAGGGTCCGGGGAGCTGTTTTTT.

The CDR3 spells CASSVVGREETQYF. The CDR3 DNA follows: TGTGCCAGCAGCGTAGTGGGCAGGGAAGAGACCCAGTACTTC. The chain couples TRBV9 to TRBJ2-5; maybe TRBD1 (5 bases). The V end lost 0 bases, the J end lost 3 bases, and 9 bases lay between the germline ends. The CDR3 consists of 14 residues. Per the germline V gene, CDR1 is SGDLS and CDR2 is YYNGEE.

The chain carries TRBV3-1 (or the pseudogene TRBV3-2) and TRBJ1-2; maybe TRBD1 (5 bases). V lost 7 bases and J 3 bases, leaving 15 bases between the germline ends. CDR3 length equals 14 residues. CDR1 is LGHDT, CDR2 YNNKEL, per germline (reference sequence). CDR3 DNA: TGTGCCAGCAAGCGACAGTCTTCCGACTATGGCTACACCTTC. This translates into CASKRQSSDYGYTF.

J is TRBJ1-2 and V is TRBV28; TRBD1 matches 10 bases. The CDR3 totals 15 residues. CDR1 MDHEN and CDR2 SYDVKM come from the germline V gene. The V segment lost 1 base and the J segment 6 bases; nucleotides outside the gene matches: 5. The CDR3 sequence: CASSLYGQGGHGYTF. In nucleotides, the CDR3 is TGTGCCAGCAGTTTATACGGACAGGGGGGACATGGCTACACCTTC.

The chain recombines TRBV7-2 with TRBJ1-3; a possible D gene is TRBD1 (6 bases). CDR1 is SGHTA, CDR2 FQGNSA, per germline. The CDR3 totals 17 residues. V was trimmed by 2 bases and J by 4 bases, leaving 18 bases between them. As DNA, the CDR3 is TGTGCCAGCAGCTTAATGGGCCGGGGGGCAAAGGGAAACACCATATATTTT. Its translation: CASSLMGRGAKGNTIYF.

The chain is built from TRBV7-3 and TRBJ1-6, with 12 bases fitting TRBD1. The CDR3 extends over 18 amino acids. Germline V gives CDR1 SGHTA, CDR2 FQGTGA. The junction had 3 bases not matched to a gene; V was cut back by 0 bases and J by 3 bases. CDR3 nucleotide sequence: TGTGCCAGCAGCTTAACAGGGACAGGGGGCCGCTATAATTCACCCCTCCACTTT. This sequence encodes CASSLTGTGGRYNSPLHF.

J is TRBJ1-1 and V is TRBV24-1; TRBD1 agrees at 9 bases. The CDR3 covers 13 residues. V lost 7 bases to trimming and J lost 1 base; unmatched junction nucleotides: 0. CDR1 and CDR2 from the germline V gene are KGHDR and SFDVKD. The CDR3, as DNA: TGTGCCACCAGGGACAGGGGGAACACTGAAGCTTTCTTT. This encodes CATRDRGNTEAFF.

Only a few counts were recorded for this clone. The rearrangement links TRBV2 to TRBJ1-5, with 11 bases aligning to TRBD1. The germline V gene encodes CDR1 SNHLY and CDR2 FYNNEI. V trimming: 6 bases; J trimming: 9 bases; junction bases outside the gene matches: 10. The CDR3 has 15 amino acids. The CDR3 DNA is TGTGCCAGCAGGGGGGGACAGGGGGAAGTTCGGCCCCAGCATTTT. This sequence encodes CASRGGQGEVRPQHF.

The rearrangement uses TRBV28 and TRBJ1-2; TRBD1 is a possible D gene (5 bases). The CDR3 is 15 residues long. Trimming stripped 4 bases from V and 2 bases from J, with 14 bases between. Germline CDR1 is MDHEN and CDR2 is SYDVKM. The CDR3: CASSYLPAGNYGYTF. In DNA form, the CDR3 reads TGTGCCAGCAGTTACCTCCCTGCAGGGAACTATGGCTACACCTTC.

Only a few counts were recorded for this clone. V and J are TRBV4-2 and TRBJ2-3; 10 bases are shared with TRBD1. Germline V CDR1 and CDR2: LGHNA, YNFKEQ. Unmatched junction bases numbered 6, after V lost 4 bases and J lost 5 bases. CDR3 length: 15 residues. The CDR3 sequence is CASSPETGGLDTQYF. The CDR3 DNA is TGTGCCAGCAGCCCAGAGACAGGGGGCTTAGATACGCAGTATTTT.

The CDR3 DNA reads as TGTGCCACCAGCAGAGCCACGGGATTCTCTGGGTCACCCCTCCACTTT. Translated, it gives CATSRATGFSGSPLHF. This chain uses TRBV15 with TRBJ1-6, with unresolved D. The ends were cut back, 1 base at V and 10 bases at J, with 17 bases in the middle. Germline CDR1 and CDR2: LNHNV and YYDKDF (reference sequence). This CDR3 has 16 amino acids.

The chain carries TRBV12-1 and TRBJ1-5. TRBV12-1 is a documented pseudogene. This CDR3 has 20 amino acids. The CDR3 loop is CASSFALDPDYGRGDQPQHF. The DNA of the CDR3 is TGTGCCAGCAGCTTTGCGCTGGACCCCGACTATGGACGGGGAGATCAGCCCCAGCATTTT.

The chain carries TRBV12-5 and TRBJ2-7; D is unresolved. CDR3 length: 17 residues. The V gene's germline CDR1 is LGHNT and CDR2 FRNRAP. V was pared by 4 bases and J by 3 bases, with 22 bases between. This CDR3 is CASGSTPIPPRIYEQYF. CDR3 in DNA: TGTGCTAGTGGTTCAACCCCTATACCGCCGCGGATCTACGAGCAGTACTTC.

In nucleotides, the CDR3 is TGTGCCAGCAGTGAAAACCCCGGGAGGAGGGTAAACATTCAGTACTTC. Translating it yields CASSENPGRRVNIQYF. V gene TRBV6-1 combines with J gene TRBJ2-4; 7 nucleotides align to TRBD2. Germline CDR1 reads MNHNS; CDR2 reads SASEGT. The CDR3 is 16 amino acids. Unmatched junction bases numbered 10, after V lost 2 bases and J lost 6 bases.

The V and J genes are TRBV4-3 and TRBJ1-3; no clear D gene. Germline CDR1 and CDR2: LGHNA and YSLEER. Trimming shortened V by 4 bases and J by 0 bases, and 10 bases separated the two germline ends. CDR3 length equals 15 residues. CDR3 residues: CASSRAALSGNTIYF. CDR3 bases: TGCGCCAGCAGCCGGGCAGCACTCTCTGGAAACACCATATATTTT.

V and J are TRBV5-1 and TRBJ1-6; perhaps TRBD1 as D (6 bases). CDR3 length: 15 residues. The germline gives CDR1 SGHRS, CDR2 YFSETQ. The ends were cut back, 0 bases at V and 8 bases at J, with 12 bases in the middle. Written as DNA, the CDR3 is TGCGCCAGCAGCTTGGAACTGGACAGCTATTCACCCCTCCACTTT. This codes for CASSLELDSYSPLHF.

The chain has TRBV14 and TRBJ2-1; no firm D call. This CDR3 contains 13 residues. V dropped 4 bases and J dropped 4 bases, with 8 bases sitting between them. CDR1 is SGHDN and CDR2 is FVKESK in the germline V gene. The CDR3 protein is CASSRDLYNEQFF. The CDR3 bases are TGTGCCAGCAGCCGAGACTTGTACAATGAGCAGTTCTTC. Using reference TRBV14 and TRBJ2-1 for the parts outside the CDR3, the full variable domain is EAGVTQFPSHSVIEKGQTVTLRCDPISGHDNLYWYRRVMGKEIKFLLHFVKESKQDESGMPNNRFLAERTGGTYSTLKVQPAELEDSGVYFCASSRDLYNEQFFGPGTRLTVL.

This clone appeared once. V usage is TRBV5-1 and J usage is TRBJ1-3; D perhaps matches TRBD1 (5 bases). Germline-derived CDR1 and CDR2 are SGHRS and YFSETQ. V dropped 1 base and J dropped 0 bases, with 23 bases sitting between them. This CDR3 region has 20 residues. The CDR3 region has the DNA TGCGCCAGCAGCTTGTCTTGGTTGGACAAGTTCACGAACTCTGGAAACACCATATATTTT. Its translation is CASSLSWLDKFTNSGNTIYF.

This chain connects TRBV7-2 to TRBJ2-2; D is perhaps TRBD2 (6 bases). The CDR3 runs 14 residues. Looked up from germline, CDR1 is SGHTA and CDR2 is FQGNSA. Between the trimmed V and J ends, which lost 1 base and 4 bases, there was a span of 7 bases. The CDR3 DNA is TGTGCCAGCAGCTTAGGGACTACCACCGGGGAGCTGTTTTTT. Translated, it gives CASSLGTTTGELFF.

The chain is built from TRBV7-2 and TRBJ2-5, with D perhaps TRBD2 (7 bases). Germline V CDR1 and CDR2: SGHTA, FQGNSA. The CDR3 length is 16 residues. Trimming removed 5 bases from V and 4 bases from J, with 20 bases in between. CDR3 in amino acids: CASSPITSARGETQYF. CDR3 DNA: TGTGCCAGCAGCCCGATAACTAGCGCCAGGGGAGAGACCCAGTACTTC. The entire variable domain, with the rest obtained from reference TRBV7-2 and TRBJ2-5, is as follows: GAGVSQSPSNKVTEKGKDVELRCDPISGHTALYWYRQSLGQGLEFLIYFQGNSAPDKSGLPSDRFSAERTGGSVSTLTIQRTQQEDSAVYLCASSPITSARGETQYFGPGTRLLVL.

The J gene is TRBJ2-5, the V gene TRBV27; TRBD2 might be the D (5 bases). V was trimmed by 3 bases and J by 5 bases, leaving 16 bases between them. Germline V gene lookup returns CDR1 MNHEY and CDR2 SMNVEV (reference sequence). CDR3 size: 15 residues. The CDR3 DNA sequence: TGTGCCAGCAGTTTTCGTGGATATGGGGAGGAGACCCAGTACTTC. The encoded protein is CASSFRGYGEETQYF.

This clone has a single count. V usage is TRBV28 and J usage is TRBJ1-5; 8 nucleotides match TRBD1. Germline CDR1 MDHEN, CDR2 SYDVKM. The J segment lost 6 bases and the V segment lost 1 base, leaving 2 bases of the junction unmatched. The CDR3 runs 14 residues. In nucleotides, the CDR3 is TGTGCCAGCAGTTTATCAGGGGGCGGTCAGCCCCAGCATTTT. It translates to CASSLSGGGQPQHF.

The table lists this clone with a count of one. This chain uses TRBV7-9 with TRBJ1-2, with a possible D match to TRBD1 (5 bases). The CDR3 totals 13 residues. The V and J ends lost 2 bases and 4 bases respectively, with 8 bases between them. CDR1 is SEHNR and CDR2 is FQNEAQ in the germline V gene (reference sequence). The CDR3 region has the DNA TGTGCCAGCAGCTTACAGGGTAGCTATGGCTACACCTTC. This translates into CASSLQGSYGYTF.

Here the CDR3 DNA reads TGCGCCAGCAGCTCGAGACCCGGGACAGCTAACTATGGCTACACCTTC. Translated, it gives CASSSRPGTANYGYTF. V usage is TRBV5-1 and J usage is TRBJ1-2, with 7 bases matching TRBD1. Looked up from germline, CDR1 is SGHRS and CDR2 is YFSETQ. This CDR3 region has 16 residues. V lost 3 bases and J lost 0; bases outside the gene matches: 8.

The genes are TRBV4-3 and TRBJ2-7, with D possibly TRBD2 on 5 matching bases. Germline V gene lookup returns CDR1 LGHNA and CDR2 YSLEER. The CDR3 has 16 residues. V dropped 0 bases and J dropped 1 base, with 13 bases sitting between them. CDR3 coding DNA: TGCGCCAGCAGCCAAGAATCAACGGGATTATCCTACGAGCAGTACTTC. This codes for CASSQESTGLSYEQYF.

The chain combines TRBV13 with TRBJ2-1; 8 nucleotides match TRBD2. Germline CDR1 reads PRHDT; CDR2 reads FYEKMQ (reference sequence). The J segment lost 0 bases and the V segment lost 5 bases, leaving 24 bases of the junction unmatched. This CDR3 has 22 amino acids. CDR3 in DNA: TGTGCCAGCAGCCAACAAAGCACCCGACTAGCGCCTTCCCCGAGCTCCTACAATGAGCAGTTCTTC. This encodes CASSQQSTRLAPSPSSYNEQFF.

This clone came up a few times. The chain joins TRBV7-2 to TRBJ2-3, with D unresolved. Trimming cost V 1 base and J 5 bases, with 13 bases left between them. CDR3 length: 15 amino acids. CDR1 and CDR2 from the germline V gene are SGHTA and FQGNSA. The CDR3 coding sequence is TGTGCCAGCAGCTTAGTAGACCGGAGTCAAGATACGCAGTATTTT. Translation: CASSLVDRSQDTQYF.

The V and J genes are TRBV19 and TRBJ1-2; 10 nucleotides align to TRBD1. Germline trimming cut 5 bases from V and 4 bases from J; bases unmatched to any gene: 4. CDR1 and CDR2 (germline): LNHDA, SQIVND (reference sequence). This CDR3 contains 14 residues. This CDR3 reads CASSRQGAGYGYTF. The CDR3 nucleotides are TGTGCCAGTAGTCGACAGGGGGCCGGCTATGGCTACACCTTC. The entire variable domain, with the rest obtained from reference TRBV19 and TRBJ1-2, is as follows: DGGITQSPKYLFRKEGQNVTLSCEQNLNHDAMYWYRQDPGQGLRLIYYSQIVNDFQKGDIAEGYSVSREKKESFPLTVTSAQKNPTAFYLCASSRQGAGYGYTFGSGTRLTVV.